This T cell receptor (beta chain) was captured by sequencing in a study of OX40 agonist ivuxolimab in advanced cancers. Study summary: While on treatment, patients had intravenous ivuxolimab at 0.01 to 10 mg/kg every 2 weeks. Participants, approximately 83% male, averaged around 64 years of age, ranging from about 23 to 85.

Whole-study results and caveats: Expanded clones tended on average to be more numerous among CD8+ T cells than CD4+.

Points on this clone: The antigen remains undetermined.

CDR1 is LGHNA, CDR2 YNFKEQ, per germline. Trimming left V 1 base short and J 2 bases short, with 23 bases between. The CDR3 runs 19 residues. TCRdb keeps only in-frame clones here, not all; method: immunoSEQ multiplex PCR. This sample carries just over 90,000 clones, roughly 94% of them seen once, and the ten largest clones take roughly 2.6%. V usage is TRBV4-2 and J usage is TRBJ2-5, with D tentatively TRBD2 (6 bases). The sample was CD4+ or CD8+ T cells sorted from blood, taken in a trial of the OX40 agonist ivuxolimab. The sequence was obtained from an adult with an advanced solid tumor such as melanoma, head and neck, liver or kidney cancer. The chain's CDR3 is CASSQAMVQAGPLQETQYF. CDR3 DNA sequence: TGTGCCAGCAGCCAAGCTATGGTCCAAGCGGGCCCATTACAAGAGACCCAGTACTTC.